The source of this T cell receptor (beta chain) is a study of long-term antiretroviral therapy in people with HIV. The wider study: There is a gap of about a decade between the earliest samples and the later 2015 immediate-ART recommendation.

The CDR3 spans 15 residues. The germline V gene encodes CDR1 SGHRS and CDR2 YFSETQ. V gave up 6 bases and J gave up 5 bases, with 20 bases separating them. With survey level as its setting, the immunoSEQ assay was v3.0. The protocol was immunoSEQ multiplex PCR, while the TCRdb copy is restricted to in-frame clones and leaves out a portion. Of about 32,000 clones in the sample, 85% are singletons; the top ten hold approximately 4.7%. In regard to this clone: The antigen is not known.

Study findings and constraints: Post-treatment diversity went higher with ART but stayed below transplant donor controls. The ART regimens used between about 2004 and 2018 may be less effective than current ones.

Here the sequenced sample was unsorted PBMCs, taken roughly 3.3 years after starting antiretroviral therapy. The source of this sequence is a man aged 18 to 29 with HIV. V and J are TRBV5-1 and TRBJ1-1, with D hard to call. The CDR3 DNA reads as TGCGCCAGCAAGTGGAGAGATCGGGGAGGGACTGAAGCTTTCTTT. It translates to CASKWRDRGGTEAFF.